The present entry profiles one TCR beta chain with its context. Its antigen is still unknown. A much larger clone lies a single base off, so this may be a read error. For the second PCR, which ran for roughly 6 to 12 cycles, a sample-barcoded 5' primer and a J-beta primer mix were used. TCRdb fed the 5' RACE reads into MiXCR, producing one record per CDR3 protein. In the table there are 1.5 million to 1.9 million distinct CDR3 sequences, roughly 43% of which are singletons. This entry comes from a study of blood T cells in healthy people across ages. They isolated at least 6 million PBMCs from each sample. The CDR3 is 16 residues long. The germline V and J ends were trimmed by 3 bases and 4 bases, with 17 bases remaining between them. Study findings and constraints: Long-lived donors exceeded aged donors in naive CD4+ cells and diversity. The donors' CMV status was not determined, possibly confounding changes in expanded clonotypes.

The chain uses TRBV12-3 or TRBV12-4 and TRBJ2-3; a possible D gene is TRBD2 (6 bases). The sequenced material came from blood. This receptor was taken from a woman aged 18-29 years in good health. CDR3 coding DNA: TGTGCCAGCAGTTTTAAGGCTAGCGAAAGCGCAGATACGCAGTATTTT. Translating gives CASSFKASESADTQYF.